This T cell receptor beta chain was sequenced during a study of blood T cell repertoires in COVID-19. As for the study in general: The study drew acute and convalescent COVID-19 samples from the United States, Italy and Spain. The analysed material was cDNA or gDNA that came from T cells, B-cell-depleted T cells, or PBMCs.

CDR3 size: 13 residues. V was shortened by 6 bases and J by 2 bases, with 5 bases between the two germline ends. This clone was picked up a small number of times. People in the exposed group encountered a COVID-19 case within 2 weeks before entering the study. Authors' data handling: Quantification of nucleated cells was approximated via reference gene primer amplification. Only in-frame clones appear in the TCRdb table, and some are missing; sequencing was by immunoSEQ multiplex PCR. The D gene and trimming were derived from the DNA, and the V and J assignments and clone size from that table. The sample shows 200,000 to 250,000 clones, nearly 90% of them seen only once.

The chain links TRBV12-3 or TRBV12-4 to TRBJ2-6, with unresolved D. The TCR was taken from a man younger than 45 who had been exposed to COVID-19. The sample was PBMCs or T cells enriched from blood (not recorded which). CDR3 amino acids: CASRHPGANVLTF. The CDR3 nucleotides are TGTGCCAGCAGACATCCTGGGGCCAACGTCCTGACTTTC.